Below, 4 T cell receptor beta chains from the same sample are listed, as sequenced in a study of cytotoxic CD8 clonotypes in ibrutinib-treated CLL. The repertoire was sequenced with immunoSEQ multiplex PCR; TCRdb's copy has only in-frame clones and lacks some. The sample shows over 150,000 clones, roughly 77% of them seen only once. The sample consisted of PBMCs, taken after 12 months of ibrutinib treatment. The receptors come from a human donor with chronic lymphocytic leukemia.

The chain has TRBV6-6 and TRBJ2-7; TRBD2 matches at 7 bases. Losses at the gene ends were 6 bases for V and 6 bases for J; bases not matched to a gene: 11. The germline CDR1 and CDR2 sequences are MNHNY and SVGAGI (reference sequence). The CDR3 contains 14 residues. The CDR3 loop reads CASRSGTLDGEQYF. Written as DNA, the CDR3 is TGTGCCAGCAGGAGCGGGACTCTCGACGGCGAGCAGTACTTC.

The genes are TRBV2 and TRBJ2-1, with TRBD2 matching 9 bases. V was pared by 6 bases and J by 9 bases, with 9 bases of the junction left unmatched. This CDR3 has 14 amino acids. Germline CDR1 reads SNHLY; CDR2 reads FYNNEI. CDR3 residues: CASRLAGFLIEQFF. The CDR3 DNA reads TGTGCCAGCAGACTAGCGGGTTTTCTTATTGAGCAGTTCTTC.

The table lists this clone with a few counts. The chain joins TRBV4-2 to TRBJ2-6; a weak D match, TRBD2 (6 bases). The CDR3 totals 15 residues. Germline CDR1 is LGHNA and CDR2 is YNFKEQ. Trimming took 1 base from V and 4 from J, leaving 8 bases between them. In DNA form, the CDR3 reads TGTGCCAGCAGCCAAGCGGGGGACGGGGCCAACGTCCTGACTTTC. It yields the protein CASSQAGDGANVLTF.

The CDR3 reads CASSPGTAVGTLHF. CDR3 coding DNA: TGTGCCAGCAGCCCCGGGACCGCGGTAGGAACCCTCCACTTT. V is TRBV7-9 and J is TRBJ1-6; a possible D gene is TRBD1 (5 bases). Trimming removed 5 bases at V and 14 bases at J, with 19 bases between. This CDR3 comprises 14 residues. The V gene's germline CDR1 is SEHNR and CDR2 FQNEAQ (reference sequence).